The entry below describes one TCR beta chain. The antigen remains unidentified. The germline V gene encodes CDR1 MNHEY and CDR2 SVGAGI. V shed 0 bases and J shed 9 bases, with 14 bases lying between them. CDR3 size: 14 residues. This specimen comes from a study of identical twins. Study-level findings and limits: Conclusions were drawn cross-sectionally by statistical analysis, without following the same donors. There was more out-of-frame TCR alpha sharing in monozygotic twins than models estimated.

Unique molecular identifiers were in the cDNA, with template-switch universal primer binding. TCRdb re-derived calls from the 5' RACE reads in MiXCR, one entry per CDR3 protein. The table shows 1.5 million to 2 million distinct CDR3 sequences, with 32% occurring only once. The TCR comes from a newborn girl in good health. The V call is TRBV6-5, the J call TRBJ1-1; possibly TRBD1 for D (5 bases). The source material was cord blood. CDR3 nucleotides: TGTGCCAGCAGTTACTCGAGGCCAGGGCTTCAAGCTTTCTTT. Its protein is CASSYSRPGLQAFF.